The next 25 T cell receptor beta chains were all read from a single sample in a study of cytomegalovirus exposure and HLA in healthy donors. Both 60 Vbeta primers and 13 Jbeta primers went into the PCR. Here immunoSEQ multiplex PCR was the method, and the copy in TCRdb shows in-frame clones only, minus some. The profile covers more than 140,000 clones, with roughly four fifths appearing a single time and about 5.2% taken by the ten largest. Sequencing was performed on PBMCs. The source of these receptors is a man aged 25-40 years in good health and CMV-seropositive.

This chain uses TRBV9 with TRBJ1-1, with 7 bases identical to TRBD1. This CDR3 is 15 amino acids long. The germline CDR1 and CDR2 sequences are SGDLS and YYNGEE. The V and J ends lost 0 bases and 8 bases, in that order; junction bases with no gene match: 10. The CDR3 protein is CASSVVGTEKEEAFF. CDR3 nucleotide sequence: TGTGCCAGCAGCGTAGTTGGGACAGAAAAAGAAGAAGCTTTCTTT.

This clone was picked up a small number of times. J is TRBJ2-3 and V is TRBV15, with D perhaps TRBD1 (5 bases). Germline-derived CDR1 and CDR2 are LNHNV and YYDKDF (reference sequence). Trimming shortened V by 0 bases and J by 2 bases, and 12 bases separated the two germline ends. This CDR3 is 16 amino acids long. CDR3 loop: CATSRDRAGITDTQYF. The CDR3 DNA sequence: TGTGCCACCAGCAGAGATCGAGCAGGGATCACAGATACGCAGTATTTT.

The chain employs TRBV7-9 and TRBJ1-2, with 9 bases matching TRBD1. The ends lost 3 bases at V and 4 bases at J; junction bases unmatched: 6. Looked up from germline, CDR1 is SEHNR and CDR2 is FQNEAQ (reference sequence). This CDR3 is 15 amino acids long. CDR3 DNA sequence: TGTGCCAGCAGCTTTGGGACAGGGAGACTCTATGGCTACACCTTC. Its translation: CASSFGTGRLYGYTF.

The rearrangement joins TRBV29-1 to TRBJ1-1; possible D gene TRBD1, 6 bases. The CDR3 has 13 amino acids. V was clipped by 6 bases and J by 0 bases, with 11 bases between them. Germline assignment: CDR1 SQVTM and CDR2 ANQGSEA. The CDR3 nucleotides read TGCAGCGTCCAGACAGGACTGAACACTGAAGCTTTCTTT. It codes for CSVQTGLNTEAFF.

The genes are TRBV9 and TRBJ2-5; 7 bases are shared with TRBD1. The trim removed 7 bases at V and 5 bases at J, leaving 11 bases unmatched. This CDR3 has 14 residues. CDR1 SGDLS and CDR2 YYNGEE come from the germline V gene. The CDR3 here is CASDTGEPGETQYF. The CDR3 region has the DNA TGTGCCAGCGACACAGGGGAGCCGGGGGAGACCCAGTACTTC.

The CDR3: CASSLGLGLYYGYTF. In DNA form, the CDR3 reads TGTGCCAGCAGCTTAGGTCTGGGGCTATACTATGGCTACACCTTC. The genes are TRBV7-2 and TRBJ1-2, with a tentative D call TRBD1 (5 bases). Trimming cost V 1 base and J 3 bases, with 12 bases left between them. The CDR3 extends over 15 amino acids. Germline-derived CDR1 and CDR2 are SGHTA and FQGNSA.

This clone was recorded once. V usage is TRBV28 and J usage is TRBJ2-7, with 10 positions matching TRBD1. The CDR3 sequence is 13 residues long. Germline V gene data show CDR1 as MDHEN and CDR2 as SYDVKM. The J segment lost 6 bases and the V segment lost 8 bases, leaving 7 bases of the junction unmatched. The CDR3 loop reads CASDRGRRGEQYF. The CDR3 DNA reads TGTGCCAGCGACAGGGGGCGCAGAGGCGAGCAGTACTTC.

This clone was seen a handful of times. The J gene is TRBJ1-2, the V gene TRBV19, with a possible D match to TRBD1 (5 bases). The CDR3 extends over 14 amino acids. Germline V gene data show CDR1 as LNHDA and CDR2 as SQIVND (reference sequence). The V and J ends lost 6 bases and 5 bases respectively, with 16 bases between them. The CDR3 nucleotides read TGTGCCAGTAGCGCAGGGCAGCACTTTTATGGCTACACCTTC. The encoded protein is CASSAGQHFYGYTF.

The CDR3 DNA is TGTGCCAGCAGTATCTGGACAGGGTCTGAGCAGTACTTC. This translates into CASSIWTGSEQYF. The chain couples TRBV27 to TRBJ2-7; 8 nucleotides match TRBD1. The germline V gene has CDR1 MNHEY and CDR2 SMNVEV (reference sequence). The CDR3 runs 13 residues. V lost 5 bases to trimming and J lost 7 bases; unmatched junction nucleotides: 7.

The sample holds one count of this clone. This chain joins TRBV19 and TRBJ1-2; possible D gene TRBD1, 5 bases. Germline CDR1 reads LNHDA; CDR2 reads SQIVND (reference sequence). The CDR3 consists of 13 residues. Trimming took off 4 bases at V and 1 base at J, with 7 bases between the two ends. This CDR3 is CASSSQGNYGYTF. In DNA, the CDR3 is TGTGCCAGTAGTAGCCAGGGTAACTATGGCTACACCTTC. The full variable domain, in which reference TRBV19 and TRBJ1-2 provide the parts outside the CDR3, is DGGITQSPKYLFRKEGQNVTLSCEQNLNHDAMYWYRQDPGQGLRLIYYSQIVNDFQKGDIAEGYSVSREKKESFPLTVTSAQKNPTAFYLCASSSQGNYGYTFGSGTRLTVV.

The CDR3 spells CASSPGQSHEQYF. CDR3 bases: TGTGCCAGCAGCCCGGGACAGTCCCACGAGCAGTACTTC. This chain joins TRBV27 and TRBJ2-5, with 7 bases that match TRBD1. The DNA end is a closer match to TRBJ2-7, so the J assignment may be wrong. The CDR3 length is 13 residues. Germline values: CDR1 MNHEY, CDR2 SMNVEV (reference sequence).

The chain links TRBV19 to TRBJ2-7; the D gene is possibly TRBD1 (6 bases). The CDR3 totals 12 residues. Looked up from germline, CDR1 is LNHDA and CDR2 is SQIVND (reference sequence). The V end lost 1 base, the J end lost 7 bases, and 8 bases lay between the germline ends. The CDR3 is CASSIAQGEQYF. CDR3 bases: TGTGCCAGTAGTATAGCTCAGGGGGAGCAGTACTTC.

This clone was observed a handful of times. This chain uses TRBV19 with TRBJ2-7, with 7 bases lining up with TRBD1. This CDR3 spans 14 amino acids. In germline, CDR1 is LNHDA, CDR2 SQIVND (reference sequence). V was pared by 5 bases and J by 1 base, with 5 bases of the junction left unmatched. The CDR3 region has the DNA TGTGCCAGTAGTTCCTGGGGACAGTCCTACGAGCAGTACTTC. As protein: CASSSWGQSYEQYF.

J is TRBJ2-3 and V is TRBV29-1; 8 bases map to TRBD1. V lost 7 bases and J lost 4; bases outside the gene matches: 7. The CDR3 runs 13 residues. Looked up from germline, CDR1 is SQVTM and CDR2 is ANQGSEA. The CDR3 DNA reads as TGCAGCGCAGAAAGGACAGGGTCAGATACGCAGTATTTT. Its protein product is CSAERTGSDTQYF.

CDR3 residues: CASSPQGFSGNTIYF. CDR3 DNA: TGTGCCAGCAGCCCACAGGGCTTCTCTGGAAACACCATATATTTT. V gene TRBV9 combines with J gene TRBJ1-3, with TRBD1 as a possible D gene (6 bases). CDR3 length equals 15 residues. In germline, CDR1 is SGDLS, CDR2 YYNGEE. Trimming shortened V by 4 bases and J by 0 bases, and 11 bases separated the two germline ends.

This chain joins TRBV7-2 and TRBJ2-3, with D perhaps matching TRBD1 (6 bases). The CDR3 is 15 amino acids. The ends were cut back, 6 bases at V and 1 base at J, with 14 bases in the middle. CDR1 is SGHTA, CDR2 FQGNSA, per germline. The CDR3 loop is CASSPSGQRTDTQYF. CDR3 sequence (DNA): TGTGCCAGCAGTCCGTCAGGACAGCGCACAGATACGCAGTATTTT.

The rearrangement uses TRBV27 and TRBJ2-7, with 15 bases that match TRBD2. The V and J ends lost 1 base and 7 bases, in that order; junction bases with no gene match: 11. Germline V CDR1 and CDR2: MNHEY, SMNVEV (reference sequence). The CDR3 is made up of 18 amino acids. Here the CDR3 reads CASSLWGLAGGGTREQYF. CDR3 DNA: TGTGCCAGCAGTTTATGGGGACTAGCGGGAGGAGGGACCCGGGAGCAGTACTTC.

The chain joins TRBV6-1 to TRBJ2-2; 10 nucleotides match TRBD2. The J segment lost 7 bases and the V segment lost 1 base, leaving 3 bases of the junction unmatched. This CDR3 region has 15 residues. The germline V gene has CDR1 MNHNS and CDR2 SASEGT. The chain's CDR3 is CASSEVLAGNGELFF. The CDR3 region has the DNA TGTGCCAGCAGTGAAGTACTAGCGGGGAACGGGGAGCTGTTTTTT.

The gene calls are TRBV7-9 and TRBJ1-2; D gene unclear. V was cut by 1 base and J by 4 bases, with 10 bases left in between. The CDR3 is 14 residues long. CDR1 and CDR2 from the germline V gene are SEHNR and FQNEAQ (reference sequence). The CDR3 DNA follows: TGTGCCAGCAGCTTAGATTTAGTCCGCTATGGCTACACCTTC. It translates to CASSLDLVRYGYTF.

The sample holds one count of this clone. The chain recombines TRBV7-2 with TRBJ1-5; 11 bases align to TRBD1. The CDR3 is 16 amino acids. The ends lost 5 bases at V and 6 bases at J; junction bases unmatched: 9. The germline gives CDR1 SGHTA, CDR2 FQGNSA. As DNA, the CDR3 is TGTGCCAGCAGCCCGGGAGGACAGGGGGCTAGTCAGCCCCAGCATTTT. Amino acid sequence: CASSPGGQGASQPQHF. Full variable domain (rest looked up from reference TRBV7-2 and TRBJ1-5): GAGVSQSPSNKVTEKGKDVELRCDPISGHTALYWYRQSLGQGLEFLIYFQGNSAPDKSGLPSDRFSAERTGGSVSTLTIQRTQQEDSAVYLCASSPGGQGASQPQHFGDGTRLSIL.

This clone appeared once. V gene TRBV15 combines with J gene TRBJ1-3; unclear D gene. Trimming took off 0 bases at V and 0 bases at J, with 6 bases between the two ends. The CDR3 runs 15 residues. Germline CDR1 is LNHNV and CDR2 is YYDKDF (reference sequence). CDR3 sequence reads: CATSRDRVSGNTIYF. CDR3 DNA: TGTGCCACCAGCAGAGATCGAGTCTCTGGAAACACCATATATTTT.

In its sample, this clone was seen once. The chain is built from TRBV27 and TRBJ2-5, with TRBD1 matching 7 bases. The CDR3 loop spans 16 amino acids. The germline V gene encodes CDR1 MNHEY and CDR2 SMNVEV (reference sequence). V gave up 4 bases and J gave up 4 bases; unmatched junction bases: 12. The CDR3 protein is CASSYSRGGVRETQYF. As DNA, the CDR3 is TGTGCCAGCAGTTATTCGCGAGGGGGCGTTAGAGAGACCCAGTACTTC.

The chain combines TRBV10-1 with TRBJ1-1; D is uncertain. The CDR3 is made up of 14 amino acids. Trimming removed 8 bases at V and 6 bases at J, with 19 bases between. The germline gives CDR1 WNHNN, CDR2 SYGVQD (reference sequence). CDR3: CASHTRTGLAEAFF. The CDR3 DNA is TGCGCCAGCCATACTAGGACGGGGTTGGCTGAAGCTTTCTTT.

The gene calls are TRBV30 and TRBJ1-3, with D unresolved. The CDR3 length is 17 residues. The germline gives CDR1 GTSNPN, CDR2 SVGIG (reference sequence). V shed 3 bases and J shed 3 bases, with 21 bases lying between them. The CDR3 region is CAWRHYSRARDGNTIYF. The CDR3 region has the DNA TGTGCCTGGAGGCACTACTCCCGGGCGAGGGATGGAAACACCATATATTTT.

V is TRBV5-1 and J is TRBJ1-5; a weak D match, TRBD1 (6 bases). This CDR3 comprises 14 residues. V lost 4 bases and J 0 bases, leaving 8 bases between the germline ends. CDR1 is SGHRS, CDR2 YFSETQ, per germline. CDR3 in DNA: TGCGCCAGCAGCCAAGGGGGTAGCAATCAGCCCCAGCATTTT. This sequence encodes CASSQGGSNQPQHF.